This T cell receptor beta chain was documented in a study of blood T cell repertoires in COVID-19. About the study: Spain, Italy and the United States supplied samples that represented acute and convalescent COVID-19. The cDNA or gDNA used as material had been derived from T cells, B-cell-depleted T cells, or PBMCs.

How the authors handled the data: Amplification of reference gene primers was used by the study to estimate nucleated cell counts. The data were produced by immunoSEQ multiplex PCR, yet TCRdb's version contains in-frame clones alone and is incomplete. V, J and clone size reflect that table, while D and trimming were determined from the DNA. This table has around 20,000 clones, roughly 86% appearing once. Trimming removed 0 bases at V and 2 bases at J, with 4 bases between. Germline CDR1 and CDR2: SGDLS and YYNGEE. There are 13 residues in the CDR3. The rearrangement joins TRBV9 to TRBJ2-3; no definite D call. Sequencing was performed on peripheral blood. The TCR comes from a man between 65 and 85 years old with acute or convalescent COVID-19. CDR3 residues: CASSVAYTDTQYF. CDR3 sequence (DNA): TGTGCCAGCAGCGTAGCCTACACAGATACGCAGTATTTT.